A selection of T cell receptor beta chains follows, all from one sample in a study of cytomegalovirus exposure and HLA in healthy donors. The assay was immunoSEQ multiplex PCR, and TCRdb's table has in-frame clones only and misses some. The sample shows about 120,000 clones, roughly four fifths of them seen only once. Sequencing was done on a sample of PBMCs. These TCRs come from a middle-aged man in good health and CMV-seronegative. CDR3s include the opening cysteine and the closing phenylalanine or tryptophan. The D gene is left open where the match is weak. Size is omitted from some rows. Given values are once, few, many or a class for expanded clones.

.	TRBV6-5	TRBJ2-1	.	TGTGCCAGTCAGGGAAGGGAAGAGCAGTTCTTC	CASQGREEQFF
.	TRBV9	TRBJ2-5	.	TGTGCCAGCAGCGCACGGGGATCCGGAGAGACCCAGTACTTC	CASSARGSGETQYF
.	TRBV11-2	TRBJ2-1	TRBD2	TGTGCCAGCAGCTTAGGAGCGGGGGGGCCTTCTGAGCAGTTCTTC	CASSLGAGGPSEQFF
once	TRBV7-9	TRBJ2-2	.	TGTGCCAGCAGCCCCCGCCTAGGCGGCACCGGGGAGCTGTTTTTT	CASSPRLGGTGELFF
once	TRBV28	TRBJ1-5	TRBD1	TGTGCTACAGGGGGCAACAATCAGCCCCAGCATTTT	CATGGNNQPQHF
.	TRBV27	TRBJ2-7	TRBD2	TGTGCCACCGGAAGCGGGAGGGGGACCTACGAGCAGTACTTC	CATGSGRGTYEQYF
.	TRBV14	TRBJ1-1	.	TGTGCCAGCAGCCAAGAGAAATACCGCAGGGCTATGAACACTGAAGCTTTCTTT	CASSQEKYRRAMNTEAFF
.	TRBV7-2	TRBJ2-1	TRBD2	TGTGCCAGCAGCCCGGCAACTAGCGGGAGAGGAGTTGGGGAGCAGTTCTTC	CASSPATSGRGVGEQFF
.	TRBV7-9	TRBJ1-1	.	TGTGCCAGCAGCTCGCAGGCGGGGAAGACTGAAGCTTTCTTT	CASSSQAGKTEAFF
few	TRBV30	TRBJ2-5	.	TGTGCCTGTACGCAGGACAGACAAGAGACCCAGTACTTC	CACTQDRQETQYF
.	TRBV18	TRBJ1-6	.	TGTGCCAGCTCACCCCGGGAGGGCCCCTATAATTCACCCCTCCACTTT	CASSPREGPYNSPLHF
.	TRBV7-2	TRBJ2-5	TRBD2	TGTGCCAGCAGCCGCCGACTAGCGGGAAAAGAGACCCAGTACTTC	CASSRRLAGKETQYF
.	TRBV5-1	TRBJ1-1	.	TGCGCCAGCAGCTTTGCGGGGGGCACTGAAGCTTTCTTT	CASSFAGGTEAFF
.	TRBV30	TRBJ1-1	.	TGTGCCTGGAGTGTACGGGAGGGGTGGGGCACTGAAGCTTTCTTT	CAWSVREGWGTEAFF
once	TRBV14	TRBJ2-3	TRBD2	TGTGCCAGCAGCCAAGAAGCCCGGCGGGGGGGGCGGGATACGCAGTATTTT	CASSQEARRGGRDTQYF
.	TRBV5-6	TRBJ2-5	.	TGTGCCAGCAGCCAACCATGGCGGGGACAAGAGACCCAGTACTTC	CASSQPWRGQETQYF
.	TRBV28	TRBJ1-4	.	TGTGCCAGCAGTCGTTTTGAAAAACTGTTTTTT	CASSRFEKLFF
.	TRBV27	TRBJ1-2	TRBD1	TGTGCCAGCAGAGTACTTCTCCCGGGGACAGCTAACTATGGCTACACCTTC	CASRVLLPGTANYGYTF
.	TRBV29-1	TRBJ2-7	.	TGCAGCGTGCCCGCAGGGGCTCTCTCCTACGAGCAGTACTTC	CSVPAGALSYEQYF
.	TRBV7-2	TRBJ2-1	.	TGTGCCAGCAGCTTAGCTGTTAGTCCCAATGAGCAGTTCTTC	CASSLAVSPNEQFF
.	TRBV7-2	TRBJ1-1	.	TGTGCCAGCACGTACAGGGTGAACACTGAAGCTTTCTTT	CASTYRVNTEAFF
.	TRBV14	TRBJ2-3	.	TGTGCCAGCTCCTTAACACGCGGGAACCCTGCGCAGTATTTT	CASSLTRGNPAQYF
.	TRBV19	TRBJ2-1	TRBD2	TGTGCCAGTAGTATAGCCGGGAGGATAGCGGGATATGAGCAGTTCTTC	CASSIAGRIAGYEQFF
.	TRBV6-1	TRBJ1-2	.	TGTGCCAGCAGTGAAACCCAGACTTCTAACTATGGCTACACCTTC	CASSETQTSNYGYTF
.	TRBV6-1	TRBJ1-5	.	TGTGCCAGCAGTGTGTTACACAATCAGCCCCAGCATTTT	CASSVLHNQPQHF
few	TRBV2	TRBJ1-2	.	TGTGCCAGTCTATTTAACTATGGCTACACCTTC	CASLFNYGYTF
.	TRBV5-8	TRBJ1-6	.	TGTGCCAGCAGCTTAAATTCCGATTCACCCCTCCACTTT	CASSLNSDSPLHF
.	TRBV27	TRBJ1-4	.	TGTGCCAGCAGTTTCTCCCGAGCAACTAATGAAAAACTGTTTTTT	CASSFSRATNEKLFF
.	TRBV30	TRBJ2-1	TRBD2	TGTGCCTGGAGAGCGGGAAGCGAGTTCTTC	CAWRAGSEFF
.	TRBV7-9	TRBJ2-5	TRBD2	TGTGCCAGCAGCTTGGTGGGGACTAGCGGGAGGGCGGAGACCCAGTACTTC	CASSLVGTSGRAETQYF
.	TRBV5-8	TRBJ1-2	TRBD1	TGTGCCAGCAGCAAGACAGGGCGGAGGGGCTATGGCTACACCTTC	CASSKTGRRGYGYTF
.	TRBV10-3	TRBJ1-2	.	TGTGCCATCAGCCCCCCACGAACAGGGCCCGCCCAAGGCTACACCTTC	CAISPPRTGPAQGYTF
.	TRBV27	TRBJ2-7	TRBD2	TGTGCCAGCAGTCTAGGGACTAGCGGCTACGAGCAGTACTTC	CASSLGTSGYEQYF
.	TRBV6-1	TRBJ1-1	TRBD1	TGTGCCAGCAGGACAGGGGGCCTGGACACTGAAGCTTTCTTT	CASRTGGLDTEAFF
medium-sized	TRBV27	TRBJ2-7	TRBD1	TGTGCCAGCAGCACCGATAAGACAGGGCTCGAGCAGTACTTC	CASSTDKTGLEQYF
.	TRBV7-9	TRBJ2-7	TRBD1	TGTGCCAGCAGCTTAGCAGGGGCCGGGACAGGGTCCTACGAGCAGTACTTC	CASSLAGAGTGSYEQYF
.	TRBV5-4	TRBJ2-1	.	TGTGCCAGCAGCTTGGACAGGGGACTGTACAATGAGCAGTTCTTC	CASSLDRGLYNEQFF
.	TRBV30	TRBJ1-2	.	TGTGCCTGGAGCCTCGGAGGAAACTATGGCTACACCTTC	CAWSLGGNYGYTF
.	TRBV7-2	TRBJ2-1	TRBD2	TGTGCCAGCAGCTTTTGGCTAGCGGGGGGCCCCACCTACAATGAGCAGTTCTTC	CASSFWLAGGPTYNEQFF
few	TRBV10-3	TRBJ2-7	.	TGTGCCATCAGAGACACCTACGAGCAGTACTTC	CAIRDTYEQYF
.	TRBV5-1	TRBJ2-7	.	TGCGCCAGCAGCTTCGGGACAAGGCTCTACGAGCAGTACTTC	CASSFGTRLYEQYF
.	TRBV6-6	TRBJ1-2	.	TGTGCCAGCAGTTACCTGACAGTGGACACCTTC	CASSYLTVDTF
.	TRBV7-2	TRBJ1-2	TRBD1	TGTGCCAGCAGCTTAGCGGCAGGGGGCGGCTATGGCTACACCTTC	CASSLAAGGGYGYTF
.	TRBV2	TRBJ1-5	TRBD1	TGTGCCAGCAGCAGACAGGGCGGCAGCAATCAGCCCCAGCATTTT	CASSRQGGSNQPQHF
.	TRBV4-2	TRBJ2-7	TRBD2	TGTGCCAGCAGCCAACAGGCGGGGGAAGCCTACGAGCAGTACTTC	CASSQQAGEAYEQYF
.	TRBV7-2	TRBJ1-2	TRBD1	TGTGCCAGCAGCGCGGGACAGGAAAACTATGGCTACACCTTC	CASSAGQENYGYTF
.	TRBV5-1	TRBJ1-1	TRBD1	TGCGCCAGCAGCGTCCAGGGGGACACTGAAGCTTTCTTT	CASSVQGDTEAFF
.	TRBV18	TRBJ1-4	.	TGTGCCAGCTCACCACCGTCAAACAGTCTCGGAGGGAAACTGTTTTTT	CASSPPSNSLGGKLFF